This is a list of T cell receptor beta chains from one sample in a study of CD4 T cells in relation to SARS-CoV-2 and coronaviruses. Their specific antigens are unknown. Measured with immunoSEQ multiplex PCR; TCRdb has only the in-frame clones, and not every one. Of about 38,000 clones detected, 82% appear once; the ten largest clones hold approximately 5%. Sequencing input: naive CD4+ T cells from PBMCs, cultured in vitro. All receptors come from an adult with COVID-19. The CDR3 runs from the conserved cysteine through the conserved F or W. A D gene is named only where the DNA matches it firmly. Only some rows state a clone size, as once, few, many or a class for expanded clones.

D: .; size: .; V: TRBV10-3; J: TRBJ1-1; DNA: TGTGCCATCAGTACCGGGACAAATACGAACACTGAAGCTTTCTTT; CDR3: CAISTGTNTNTEAFF
D: TRBD2; size: once; V: TRBV6-5; J: TRBJ2-7; DNA: TGTGCCACCAGTCGGCGGGAGGACTCCTACGAGCAGTACTTC; CDR3: CATSRREDSYEQYF
D: TRBD2; size: .; V: TRBV5-4; J: TRBJ2-4; DNA: TGTGCCAGCAGCTTGGCCGAAGGACTAGCGGGAGGAGGGAACATTCAGTACTTC; CDR3: CASSLAEGLAGGGNIQYF
D: .; size: .; V: TRBV6-5; J: TRBJ2-1; DNA: TGTGCCAGCAGAAAACAGGGCCCCTTCAATGAGCAGTTCTTC; CDR3: CASRKQGPFNEQFF
D: TRBD1; size: few; V: TRBV27; J: TRBJ2-7; DNA: TGTGCCAGCAGTATGACAGGGGGTGCCTACGAGCAGTACTTC; CDR3: CASSMTGGAYEQYF
D: .; size: .; V: TRBV6-1; J: TRBJ1-2; DNA: TGTGCCAGCAGTGAAGCGTTCAACAGGGACTATGGCTACACCTTC; CDR3: CASSEAFNRDYGYTF
D: TRBD1; size: .; V: TRBV10-3; J: TRBJ2-7; DNA: TGTGCCATCAGTGAGTCGCTAACCGGGACAGGGTCCTACGAGCAGTACTTC; CDR3: CAISESLTGTGSYEQYF
D: TRBD2; size: .; V: TRBV4-1; J: TRBJ2-1; DNA: TGCGCCAGCAGCCAAGAAATAGCGGGAGTGAGGAATGAGCAGTTCTTC; CDR3: CASSQEIAGVRNEQFF
D: .; size: .; V: TRBV6-5; J: TRBJ2-7; DNA: TGTGCCAGCAGTTACTCGTCTGGCGAGCAGTACTTC; CDR3: CASSYSSGEQYF
D: .; size: .; V: TRBV11-2; J: TRBJ1-4; DNA: TGTGCCAGCAGCGACGGACACCTCCCGACCTTGTCTAATGAAAAACTGTTTTTT; CDR3: CASSDGHLPTLSNEKLFF
D: .; size: .; V: TRBV11-3; J: TRBJ2-2; DNA: TGTGCCAGCAGCCGTGCTGCAGGGCCCCCCGGGGAGCTGTTTTTT; CDR3: CASSRAAGPPGELFF
D: .; size: .; V: TRBV20-1; J: TRBJ2-5; DNA: TGCAGTGCTAGTAGACAGCAAGAGACCCAGTACTTC; CDR3: CSASRQQETQYF
D: .; size: .; V: TRBV6-5; J: TRBJ2-7; DNA: TGTGCCAGCAGTTACGTCGACTCCAGCGAGCAGTACTTC; CDR3: CASSYVDSSEQYF
D: .; size: .; V: TRBV23-1; J: TRBJ2-7; DNA: TGCGCCAGCAGTCAATCGCGAATGCTAGACTACGAGCAGTACTTC; CDR3: CASSQSRMLDYEQYF
D: .; size: .; V: TRBV6-1; J: TRBJ1-2; DNA: TGTGCCAGCAGTGAAGTAGCCAGGGCCTATGGCTACACCTTC; CDR3: CASSEVARAYGYTF
D: TRBD2; size: .; V: TRBV5-6; J: TRBJ2-3; DNA: TGTGCCAGCAGCTGGGGACTAGCGGGGGCCACAGATACGCAGTATTTT; CDR3: CASSWGLAGATDTQYF
D: .; size: .; V: TRBV30; J: TRBJ2-7; DNA: TGTGCCTGGAGTGTACGGCGGGTCTCCTACGAGCAGTACTTC; CDR3: CAWSVRRVSYEQYF
D: .; size: .; V: TRBV20-1; J: TRBJ2-1; DNA: TGCAGTGCTAGTAGCAGGGTTGCCTACAATGAGCAGTTCTTC; CDR3: CSASSRVAYNEQFF
D: .; size: .; V: TRBV14; J: TRBJ1-1; DNA: TGTGCCAGCAGAGGAAGGGCGGGCACTGAAGCTTTCTTT; CDR3: CASRGRAGTEAFF
D: .; size: .; V: TRBV15; J: TRBJ2-3; DNA: TGTGCCACCAGCAGAGAGATTCGGGGAGGCCCAGATACGCAGTATTTT; CDR3: CATSREIRGGPDTQYF
D: .; size: .; V: TRBV30; J: TRBJ2-2; DNA: TGTGCCTGGAGTGATCTGGTGGGACATAAAACGCTGAACACCGGGGAGCTGTTTTTT; CDR3: CAWSDLVGHKTLNTGELFF
D: .; size: .; V: TRBV25-1; J: TRBJ1-1; DNA: TGTGCCAGCAGATGGGGTAACACTGAAGCTTTTTTT; CDR3: CASRWGNTEAFF
D: .; size: .; V: TRBV18; J: TRBJ2-3; DNA: TGTGCCAGCTCACCACCGAGGAAGTCAGATACGCAGTATTTT; CDR3: CASSPPRKSDTQYF
D: .; size: .; V: TRBV5-1; J: TRBJ2-3; DNA: TGCGCCAGCAGCCCGAGGAGGACCACAGATACGCAGTATTTT; CDR3: CASSPRRTTDTQYF
D: .; size: once; V: TRBV18; J: TRBJ2-1; DNA: TGTGCCAGCTCACCACCGAGGGGGCGAGCGGGAGAGCGCTACAATGAGCAGTTCTTC; CDR3: CASSPPRGRAGERYNEQFF
D: .; size: once; V: TRBV3-1/TRBV3-2; J: TRBJ2-2; DNA: TGTGCCAGCAGCCGCCAAGGTCCGGGGAAGCTGTTTTTT; CDR3: CASSRQGPGKLFF
D: .; size: .; V: TRBV11-2; J: TRBJ2-2; DNA: TGTGCCAGCAGCCCATTGACAAGGAACACCGGGGAGCTGTTTTTT; CDR3: CASSPLTRNTGELFF
D: .; size: once; V: TRBV6-5; J: TRBJ1-2; DNA: TGTGCCAGCAGGAGACAGCTCCATGGCTACACCTTC; CDR3: CASRRQLHGYTF
D: TRBD2; size: .; V: TRBV5-1; J: TRBJ2-1; DNA: TGCGCCAGCAGCTTGGGGACTAGCGGTGGTGAGCAGTTCTTC; CDR3: CASSLGTSGGEQFF
D: .; size: .; V: TRBV6-5; J: TRBJ2-5; DNA: TGTGCCAGCAGTTATCACCGCTTCCCAGAAGAGACCCAGTACTTC; CDR3: CASSYHRFPEETQYF
D: .; size: .; V: TRBV4-1; J: TRBJ2-5; DNA: TGCGCCAGCAGCCAAGGGGGCCAAGAGACCCAGTACTTC; CDR3: CASSQGGQETQYF
D: .; size: .; V: TRBV5-4; J: TRBJ2-2; DNA: TGTGCCAGCAGCTTGTTCGGGATGGCGGAGGGAACTAACACCGGGGAGCTGTTTTTT; CDR3: CASSLFGMAEGTNTGELFF
D: .; size: .; V: TRBV21-1; J: TRBJ2-7; DNA: TGTGCCAGCACCTCACGACAGGGGAGCGACGAGCAGTACTTC; CDR3: CASTSRQGSDEQYF
D: TRBD1; size: .; V: TRBV5-1; J: TRBJ2-3; DNA: TGCGCCAGCAGCGTACCGGGACAGGGGTTTGCAGATACGCAGTATTTT; CDR3: CASSVPGQGFADTQYF
D: TRBD2; size: .; V: TRBV6-6; J: TRBJ2-1; DNA: TGTGCCAGCAGTTCCAGCGGGAGTGGCTCCTACAATGAGCAGTTCTTC; CDR3: CASSSSGSGSYNEQFF
D: .; size: .; V: TRBV9; J: TRBJ2-1; DNA: TGTGCCAGCAGCTCCCGCGGCCGGGGCTCCTACAATGAGCAGTTCTTC; CDR3: CASSSRGRGSYNEQFF